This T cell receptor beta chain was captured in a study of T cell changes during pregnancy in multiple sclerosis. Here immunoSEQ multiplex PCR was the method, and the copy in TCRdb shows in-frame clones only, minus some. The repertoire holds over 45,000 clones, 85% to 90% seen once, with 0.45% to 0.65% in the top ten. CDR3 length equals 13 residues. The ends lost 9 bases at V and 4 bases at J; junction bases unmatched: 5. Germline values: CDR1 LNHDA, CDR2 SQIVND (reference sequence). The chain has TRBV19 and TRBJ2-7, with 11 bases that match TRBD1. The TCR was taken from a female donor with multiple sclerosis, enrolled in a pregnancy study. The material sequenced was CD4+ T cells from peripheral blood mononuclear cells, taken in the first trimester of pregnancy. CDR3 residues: CASGDRGMYEQYF. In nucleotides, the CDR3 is TGTGCCAGCGGGGACAGGGGGATGTACGAGCAGTACTTC.